This is a list of T cell receptor beta chains from one sample in a study of shared clonotypes between healthy human individuals. Clones were read by immunoSEQ multiplex PCR, and TCRdb kept only the in-frame ones, dropping some. This sample has 800,000 or so clones, with just over 95% found just once. Material for sequencing was naive CD8+ T cells sorted from blood. The receptor source for this set is a man aged 25-40 years in good health. Each CDR3 is given with its conserved first and last residue. A D gene is named only where the DNA matches it firmly. Size is stated for part of the rows, as once, few or many counts, or as a class when the clone is expanded.

.,.,TRBV7-9,TRBJ2-3,CATKKDGPTDTQYF,TGTGCTACCAAGAAAGATGGACCCACAGATACGCAGTATTTT
.,.,TRBV5-6,TRBJ1-1,CASSEPTRDTEAFF,TGTGCCAGCAGCGAACCAACCAGGGACACTGAAGCTTTCTTT
TRBD1,.,TRBV7-9,TRBJ2-6,CASSATDRSGSGANVLTF,TGTGCCAGCAGCGCAACGGACAGGAGTGGGTCTGGGGCCAACGTCCTGACTTTC
.,.,TRBV11-2,TRBJ1-3,CASSLGGSGNTIYF,TGTGCCAGCAGCTTAGGGGGCTCTGGAAACACCATATATTTT
TRBD1,.,TRBV5-1,TRBJ2-7,CASRNTGGRYEQYF,TGCGCCAGCAGGAATACAGGGGGCCGTTACGAGCAGTACTTC
TRBD2,.,TRBV4-3,TRBJ2-1,CASSQDPLAGANEQFF,TGCGCCAGCAGCCAAGATCCGCTAGCGGGAGCTAATGAGCAGTTCTTC
.,.,TRBV2,TRBJ2-1,CASRGTYNEQFF,TGTGCCAGCAGAGGGACTTACAATGAGCAGTTCTTC
.,.,TRBV7-2,TRBJ1-5,CASSLGPSRSNQPQHF,TGTGCCAGCAGCTTAGGGCCGTCCCGTAGCAATCAGCCCCAGCATTTT
TRBD2,.,TRBV7-6,TRBJ2-7,CASSLMVAGDEQYF,TGTGCCAGCAGCCTTATGGTAGCGGGAGACGAGCAGTACTTC
.,.,TRBV13,TRBJ2-1,CASSLGGAAYNEQFF,TGTGCCAGCAGCTTAGGAGGGGCGGCTTACAATGAGCAGTTCTTC
.,once,TRBV18,TRBJ2-7,CASSPWPDSEYEQYF,TGTGCCAGCTCACCTTGGCCGGACAGCGAGTACGAGCAGTACTTC
.,once,TRBV7-9,TRBJ2-7,CASSLGRPGEQYF,TGTGCCAGCTCTCTTGGCCGACCTGGGGAGCAGTACTTC
.,.,TRBV2,TRBJ1-1,CACPGNGEAFF,TGTGCCTGCCCAGGGAATGGTGAAGCTTTCTTT
.,.,TRBV5-1,TRBJ2-3,CASRAWSSGDTQYF,TGCGCCAGCAGGGCATGGAGCTCGGGTGATACGCAGTATTTT
.,.,TRBV14,TRBJ2-6,CASSGATGRFGANVLTF,TGTGCCAGCAGCGGAGCGACAGGTCGGTTCGGGGCCAACGTCCTGACTTTC
.,.,TRBV5-6,TRBJ2-1,CASRSGRQEAGHNEQFF,TGTGCCAGCCGGTCGGGCAGACAAGAAGCGGGCCACAATGAGCAGTTCTTC
.,.,TRBV13,TRBJ2-7,CASSPGAYEQYF,TGTGCCAGCAGCCCTGGAGCCTACGAGCAGTACTTC
TRBD2,.,TRBV2,TRBJ2-1,CASSDIRAGGPNEQFF,TGTGCCAGCAGTGATATTAGGGCGGGAGGGCCCAATGAGCAGTTCTTC
.,.,TRBV2,TRBJ2-7,CASSPRRVGGYEQYF,TGTGCCAGCAGCCCAAGGAGGGTAGGGGGCTACGAGCAGTACTTC
TRBD1,.,TRBV29-1,TRBJ2-7,CSVGTGIEQYF,TGCAGCGTTGGGACAGGGATCGAGCAGTACTTC
TRBD1,.,TRBV18,TRBJ2-7,CASSRDSDIYEQYF,TGTGCCAGCTCACGGGACAGTGATATCTACGAGCAGTACTTC
.,.,TRBV6-1,TRBJ2-3,CASSEGGRSTDTQYF,TGTGCCAGCAGTGAAGGGGGTCGTAGCACAGATACGCAGTATTTT
TRBD2,.,TRBV6-5,TRBJ2-1,CASSLTTSGRYNEQFF,TGTGCCAGCAGTTTGACGACTAGCGGGAGGTACAATGAGCAGTTCTTC
.,.,TRBV7-8,TRBJ2-2,CASSPEFGTGELFF,TGTGCCAGCAGCCCTGAGTTCGGCACCGGGGAGCTGTTTTTT
.,.,TRBV20-1,TRBJ2-7,CRVDEQYF,TGCAGAGTAGACGAGCAGTACTTC
.,.,TRBV27,TRBJ2-3,CASSFVSPQGTDTQYF,TGTGCCAGCAGTTTCGTTTCGCCCCAGGGGACAGATACGCAGTATTTT
.,.,TRBV11-2,TRBJ1-5,CASSLSGLGGNQPQHF,TGTGCCAGCAGCTTAAGCGGGCTGGGGGGCAATCAGCCCCAGCATTTT
TRBD2,.,TRBV29-1,TRBJ2-1,CSGAQLAPTYNEQFF,TGCAGCGGCGCCCAACTAGCGCCGACCTACAATGAGCAGTTCTTC
TRBD1,.,TRBV9,TRBJ2-7,CASSGGDRYYEQYF,TGTGCCAGCAGCGGAGGGGACAGGTATTACGAGCAGTACTTC
TRBD1,once,TRBV5-1,TRBJ2-5,CASSRDRGLRETQYF,TGCGCCAGCAGCCGGGACAGGGGGCTGCGGGAGACCCAGTACTTC
.,.,TRBV4-2,TRBJ2-7,CASSQDLTGGEQYF,TGTGCCAGCAGCCAAGACCTGACAGGTGGTGAGCAGTACTTC
TRBD2,.,TRBV13,TRBJ2-7,CASSHRGGPVAYEQYF,TGTGCCAGCAGCCATCGGGGAGGGCCGGTGGCCTACGAGCAGTACTTC
TRBD1,.,TRBV15,TRBJ2-5,CATSRDKGAQETQYF,TGTGCCACCAGCAGAGATAAGGGGGCCCAAGAGACCCAGTACTTC
.,.,TRBV18,TRBJ2-7,CASSPPGGYEQYF,TGTGCCAGCTCCCCTCCCGGGGGATACGAGCAGTACTTC
TRBD2,.,TRBV19,TRBJ2-5,CASSIGERLAGDETQYF,TGTGCCAGTAGTATTGGGGAGAGACTAGCGGGAGACGAGACCCAGTACTTC
.,.,TRBV18,TRBJ2-6,CASSPVGGSGANVLTF,TGTGCCAGCTCACCAGTGGGAGGCTCTGGGGCCAACGTCCTGACTTTC
TRBD1,.,TRBV7-9,TRBJ2-7,CASSPRGTGTYEQYF,TGTGCCAGCAGCCCTAGGGGGACAGGAACCTACGAGCAGTACTTC
TRBD1,.,TRBV9,TRBJ2-5,CASSVGTGMGQETQYF,TGTGCCAGCAGCGTAGGGACAGGGATGGGGCAAGAGACCCAGTACTTC
.,.,TRBV19,TRBJ2-1,CASSIGIYNEQFF,TGTGCCAGTAGTATCGGGATTTACAATGAGCAGTTCTTC
TRBD2,.,TRBV6-5,TRBJ2-3,CASTRLAVSTDTQYF,TGTGCCAGCACCCGACTAGCGGTCAGCACAGATACGCAGTATTTT
TRBD2,.,TRBV4-1,TRBJ2-3,CASTLAENTDTQYF,TGCGCCAGCACACTAGCGGAGAACACAGATACGCAGTATTTT
.,.,TRBV5-6,TRBJ2-7,CASRVQDSSYEQYF,TGTGCCAGCAGAGTTCAGGATAGCTCCTACGAGCAGTACTTC
.,.,TRBV4-3,TRBJ2-1,CASSPQGGYNEQFF,TGCGCCAGCAGCCCGCAGGGGGGATACAATGAGCAGTTCTTC
.,.,TRBV14,TRBJ2-7,CASSRRDPVPYEQYF,TGTGCCAGCAGCCGAAGGGACCCCGTCCCATACGAGCAGTACTTC
.,.,TRBV6-1,TRBJ2-7,CASSEGDNYEQYF,TGTGCCAGCAGTGAAGGGGACAACTACGAGCAGTACTTC
.,once,TRBV7-6,TRBJ2-1,CASSLDKSGLVGYNEQFF,TGTGCCAGCAGCTTAGACAAATCGGGCCTCGTAGGGTACAATGAGCAGTTCTTC
.,once,TRBV6-5,TRBJ1-3,CASSYGPWNTIYF,TGTGCCAGCAGTTACGGACCATGGAACACCATATATTTT
.,.,TRBV14,TRBJ1-1,CASSQDIRIEAFF,TGTGCCAGCAGCCAAGATATCCGCATTGAAGCTTTCTTT
TRBD2,.,TRBV29-1,TRBJ2-5,CSVLLAGDETQYF,TGCAGCGTCCTACTAGCGGGAGATGAGACCCAGTACTTC
.,once,TRBV4-1,TRBJ2-2,CASSQALTGELFF,TGCGCCAGCAGCCAAGCCCTCACCGGGGAGCTGTTTTTT
.,.,TRBV13,TRBJ1-1,CASSFEVTEAFF,TGTGCCAGCAGCTTTGAGGTCACTGAAGCTTTCTTT
.,.,TRBV27,TRBJ2-3,CASSILGTDTQYF,TGTGCCAGCAGTATTCTCGGCACAGATACGCAGTATTTT
TRBD1,.,TRBV7-7,TRBJ2-7,CASSLNRGDAYEQYF,TGTGCTAGCAGCTTAAACAGGGGCGATGCCTACGAGCAGTACTTC
TRBD2,.,TRBV18,TRBJ2-1,CASSPSPLAEIQGYNEQFF,TGTGCCAGCTCACCATCCCCACTAGCGGAGATTCAGGGATATAATGAGCAGTTCTTC